This T cell receptor beta chain was identified in a study of blood T cell repertoires in COVID-19 (dated by TCRdb to 2018 to 2020). About the investigation overall: The collaborator samples originated in the United States, Italy and Spain and spanned the acute and convalescent phases of COVID-19. The prospective study material was composed of cDNA or gDNA derived from T cells, B-cell-depleted T cells, or PBMCs. Subjects who had been exposed to COVID-19, were actively infected with it, or had recovered from it provided the deeply sampled blood TCRbeta repertoires that made up the dataset. The repertoires were made available in a free public database intended to serve as a resource for research on the immune response to SARS-CoV-2. The samples were drawn from the first 160 participants of the ongoing ImmuneRACE study and from 1,254 subjects provided by 6 global collaborators. Sample metadata almost always included a de-identified subject ID, COVID-19 status, age in years and sex. Where available, HLA class I and class II types were taken from metadata supplied by the sample provider and were not determined by assay-based typing. What the work shows at the level of the full study, not this receptor alone: The amount of clinical and demographic metadata varied by source and participant and was provided uncurated.

The collaborating institutions used their own protocols to collect whole blood in K2EDTA tubes. For TCRbeta analysis, collaborators shipped samples in one of three forms: frozen whole blood, isolated PBMCs, or DNA extracted from either of those sample types. The CDR3 runs 15 residues from the cysteine to the phenylalanine. Only the CDR3 portion is preserved as DNA: 45 bases, with reading frame beginning at the first base. The junction shows trimming of 4 bases on V and 0 bases on J, and the gene matches do not reach 2 bases of it. CDR1 and CDR2, looked up from the germline V gene (reference sequence), are LNHDA and SQIVND. Concerning this clone itself: Its recognized antigen is unknown. There are no base qualities to consult, and no much larger clone falls within one base.

TCRbeta CDR3 regions were amplified from genomic DNA using the immunoSEQ Assay, a bias-controlled multiplex PCR. The authors' pipeline ran thus. The number of nucleated cells in each sample was estimated by amplification of reference gene primers within the assay. To quantify the absolute abundance of each unique TCRbeta CDR3 rearrangement, sequence reads were collapsed and filtered. For each sample, productive Simpson clonality was calculated as the square root of Simpson's diversity index over productive rearrangements. TCRdb took over this immuneACCESS table, retaining in-frame rearrangements with V and J assigned. Such tables are incomplete; in checked studies, under half of the missing clones stem from an unresolved V gene, and the remainder is unexplained. V, J and clone size derive from that table, while D and trimming were established from the DNA sequence. For this sample the table gives 78,000 or so clones, of which around 83% were detected only once. The ten largest make up approximately 8.7% of the sample.

The clonotype was recovered from a human donor in a cohort sampled during active COVID-19. Sequenced input: peripheral blood. In this chain, TRBV19 is recombined with TRBJ2-1; 8 middle bases align to TRBD1. At the DNA level, the sequence is TGTGCCAGTAGTAACAGGGGGAACTCCTACAATGAGCAGTTCTTC. This sequence encodes CASSNRGNSYNEQFF.